A single sample gave rise to the 15 T cell receptor beta chains below, sequenced in a study of beta chain features in type 1 diabetes. Sequenced material consisted of expressed TCRB transcripts (all of the isolated RNA was reverse transcribed). Repertoires were generated with immunoSEQ multiplex PCR, while TCRdb's copy carries only in-frame clones and drops some. The sample lists about 150,000 clones; approximately 10% were seen once. Sequences were obtained from central memory CD4+ T cells from blood. The receptors derive from a man aged 18 to 35 in good health.

CDR3 DNA sequence: TGTGCCAGCAGTGAGGAATTAGCGGGAACCAATGAGCAGTTCTTC. This translates into CASSEELAGTNEQFF. The J gene is TRBJ2-1, the V gene TRBV2, with 8 positions matching TRBD2. Germline V gene data show CDR1 as SNHLY and CDR2 as FYNNEI. V dropped 3 bases and J dropped 6; count of bases not matched to a gene: 7. The CDR3 runs 15 residues.

This clone showed up just a few times. V is TRBV28 and J is TRBJ1-3; possibly TRBD1 for D (5 bases). The ends were cut back, 4 bases at V and 5 bases at J, with 18 bases in the middle. There are 16 residues in the CDR3. Germline CDR1 MDHEN, CDR2 SYDVKM. In nucleotides, the CDR3 is TGTGCCAGCAGTTCTCCCGGGGGATCCGTTAGAAACACCATATATTTT. The encoded protein is CASSSPGGSVRNTIYF.

This sequence joins TRBV28 and TRBJ2-3; TRBD2 agrees at 13 bases. With 2 bases clipped from V and 1 base from J, the junction kept 9 bases outside the gene matches. Looked up from germline, CDR1 is MDHEN and CDR2 is SYDVKM. The CDR3 covers 19 residues. CDR3 amino acids: CASSLQSPGLAGRTDTQYF. In DNA form, the CDR3 reads TGTGCCAGCAGTTTACAATCCCCGGGACTAGCGGGACGCACAGATACGCAGTATTTT.

This chain links TRBV11-2 with TRBJ2-7; weak D call: TRBD1 (6 bases). Germline V gene lookup returns CDR1 SGHAT and CDR2 FQNNGV. The CDR3 totals 13 residues. V dropped 2 bases and J dropped 4 bases, with 9 bases sitting between them. The CDR3 nucleotides are TGTGCCAGCAGCTTACTACAGGGTTACGAGCAGTACTTC. Protein sequence: CASSLLQGYEQYF.

CDR3 residues: CACNKGGEEKLFF. CDR3 in DNA: TGTGCCTGTAATAAAGGGGGCGAGGAAAAACTGTTTTTT. This chain joins TRBV30 and TRBJ1-4; TRBD1 aligns across 7 bases. The V and J ends lost 6 bases and 8 bases, in that order; junction bases with no gene match: 9. CDR3 length: 13 amino acids. In germline, CDR1 is GTSNPN, CDR2 SVGIG (reference sequence). Full variable domain (remainder filled in from reference TRBV30 and TRBJ1-4): SQTIHQWPATLVQPVGSPLSLECTVEGTSNPNLYWYRQAAGRGLQLLFYSVGIGQISSEVPQNLSASRPQDRQFILSSKKLLLSDSGFYLCACNKGGEEKLFFGSGTQLSVL.

The chain joins TRBV19 to TRBJ2-5; D ambiguous. V was shortened by 5 bases and J by 4 bases, with 17 bases between the two germline ends. Germline CDR1 is LNHDA and CDR2 is SQIVND (reference sequence). The CDR3 extends over 15 amino acids. CDR3 region: CASSPSRAGLETQYF. CDR3 DNA: TGTGCCAGTAGTCCCTCACGCGCCGGGTTAGAGACCCAGTACTTC.

This clone was observed a few times. This chain uses TRBV9 with TRBJ2-5; the match to TRBD2 covers 12 bases. J was trimmed by 5 bases and V by 0 bases; bases with no gene match: 2. The CDR3 extends over 15 amino acids. Germline CDR1 is SGDLS and CDR2 is YYNGEE. The CDR3 DNA reads TGTGCCAGCAGCGTAGGACTAGCGGGGGTGGAGACCCAGTACTTC. It encodes CASSVGLAGVETQYF. Together with reference TRBV9 and TRBJ2-5, the CDR3 gives the full variable domain: DSGVTQTPKHLITATGQRVTLRCSPRSGDLSVYWYQQSLDQGLQFLIQYYNGEERAKGNILERFSAQQFPDLHSELNLSSLELGDSALYFCASSVGLAGVETQYFGPGTRLLVL.

The V and J genes are TRBV29-1 and TRBJ1-2; 7 bases are a match to TRBD1. This CDR3 is built from 13 residues. CDR1 is SQVTM, CDR2 ANQGSEA, per germline. Losses at the gene ends were 4 bases for V and 3 bases for J; bases not matched to a gene: 5. Here the CDR3 DNA reads TGCAGCGTTGTCGACAGGGTTTACTATGGCTACACCTTC. Protein sequence: CSVVDRVYYGYTF.

This clone has only a few counts. This chain links TRBV4-2 with TRBJ1-1, with TRBD1 matching 7 bases. Germline lookup yields CDR1 LGHNA and CDR2 YNFKEQ. The CDR3 sequence is 14 residues long. V lost 4 bases, J lost 3 bases, and 5 bases stayed unmatched. CDR3 protein: CASSREGAYTEAFF. DNA for the CDR3: TGTGCCAGCAGCCGAGAGGGGGCGTACACTGAAGCTTTCTTT.

The chain combines TRBV5-1 with TRBJ1-5; weak D call: TRBD1 (5 bases). From germline, CDR1 is SGHRS and CDR2 YFSETQ. CDR3 length: 13 residues. V was cut by 5 bases and J by 9 bases, with 15 bases left in between. In DNA, the CDR3 is TGCGCCAGCAGGGGGGACCCGGGTTCGCCCCAGCATTTT. It encodes CASRGDPGSPQHF.

The J gene is TRBJ2-6, the V gene TRBV7-2, with D possibly being TRBD2 (6 bases). This CDR3 is built from 16 residues. Trimming took 4 bases from V and 0 from J, leaving 10 bases between them. The germline V gene has CDR1 SGHTA and CDR2 FQGNSA. In nucleotides, the CDR3 is TGTGCCAGCAGCTCTCCGACTAGCTCTGGGGCCAACGTCCTGACTTTC. Translated: CASSSPTSSGANVLTF.

The chain couples TRBV15 to TRBJ1-2, with 7 positions matching TRBD1. With 5 bases clipped from V and 4 bases from J, the junction kept 7 bases outside the gene matches. In germline, CDR1 is LNHNV, CDR2 YYDKDF (reference sequence). This CDR3 has 14 amino acids. The CDR3 nucleotides read TGTGCCACCAGCGAGACAGGGAAAAGCTATGGCTACACCTTC. Protein product: CATSETGKSYGYTF. Based on the CDR3 plus reference TRBV15 and TRBJ1-2, the full variable domain is DAMVIQNPRYQVTQFGKPVTLSCSQTLNHNVMYWYQQKSSQAPKLLFHYYDKDFNNEADTPDNFQSRRPNTSFCFLDIRSPGLGDTAMYLCATSETGKSYGYTFGSGTRLTVV.

This clone was counted between two and nine times. This chain links TRBV28 with TRBJ2-7; 7 bases match TRBD2. The ends lost 1 base at V and 9 bases at J; junction bases unmatched: 9. CDR3 length: 14 amino acids. Per the germline V gene, CDR1 is MDHEN and CDR2 is SYDVKM. The CDR3 reads CASSLFTGGFGQYF. The CDR3 DNA reads as TGTGCCAGCAGTTTATTCACGGGGGGATTCGGGCAGTACTTC.

The chain links TRBV29-1 to TRBJ1-2, with D uncertain. Trimming left V 4 bases short and J 2 bases short, with 5 bases between. Germline assignment: CDR1 SQVTM and CDR2 ANQGSEA. The CDR3 extends over 11 amino acids. DNA for the CDR3: TGCAGCGTTGTACAGAACTATGGCTACACCTTC. Its translation: CSVVQNYGYTF.

There are a few counts of this clone. This rearrangement joins TRBV7-2 to TRBJ2-3, with D unresolved. Germline CDR1 is SGHTA and CDR2 is FQGNSA. Trimming removed 1 base from V and 7 bases from J, with 12 bases in between. CDR3 size: 14 residues. The CDR3 nucleotides are TGTGCCAGCAGCTTAGTGGGTGCGACGAATACGCAGTATTTT. Translation gives CASSLVGATNTQYF.